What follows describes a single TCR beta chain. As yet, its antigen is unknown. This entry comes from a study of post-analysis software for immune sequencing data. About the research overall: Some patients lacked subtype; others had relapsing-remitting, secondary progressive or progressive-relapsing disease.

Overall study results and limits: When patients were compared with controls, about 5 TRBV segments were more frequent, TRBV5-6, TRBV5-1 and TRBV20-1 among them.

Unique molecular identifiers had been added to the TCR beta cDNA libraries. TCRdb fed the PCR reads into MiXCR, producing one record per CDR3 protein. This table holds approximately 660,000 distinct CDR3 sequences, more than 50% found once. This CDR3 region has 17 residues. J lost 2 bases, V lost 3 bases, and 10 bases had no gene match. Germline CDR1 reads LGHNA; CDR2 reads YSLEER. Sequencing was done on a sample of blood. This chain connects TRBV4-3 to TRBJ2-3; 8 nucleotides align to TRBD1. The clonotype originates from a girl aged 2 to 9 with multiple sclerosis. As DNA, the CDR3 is TGCGCCAGCAGCCAGTGGACAGGGATAAGGGACACAGATACGCAGTATTTT. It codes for CASSQWTGIRDTDTQYF.